The rows below give T cell receptor beta chains drawn from one sample of a study of cytomegalovirus exposure and HLA in healthy donors. Clones were read by immunoSEQ multiplex PCR, and TCRdb kept only the in-frame ones, dropping some. The table shows under 200,000 clones, with roughly 85% occurring only once. Input material: PBMCs. All receptors derive from a man aged 18 to 30 in good health and CMV-seropositive. The CDR3 runs from the conserved cysteine through the conserved F or W. Fields, in order: V gene, J gene, D gene, clone size, CDR3 DNA, CDR3 protein. The D gene is left open where the match is weak. For some rows the clone size is stated as once, few or many, or as a class when expanded; others skip it.

TRBV4-3	TRBJ1-2	TRBD1	once	TGCGCCAGCAGCCCCTCCTATCAGGGGGCGAGAGGCTACACCTTC	CASSPSYQGARGYTF
TRBV15	TRBJ2-7	TRBD1	once	TGTGCCACCAGCGGTGGACAGGGGTCCTACGAGCAGTACTTC	CATSGGQGSYEQYF
TRBV5-1	TRBJ1-1	TRBD1	NA	TGCGCCAGCAGCGGCGGGACAGGGGGAAGGGCTTTCTTT	CASSGGTGGRAFF
TRBV19	TRBJ2-1	TRBD2	NA	TGTGCCAGTAGGATGGCCGCGGGGGGGCCTAGGAATGAGCAGTTCTTC	CASRMAAGGPRNEQFF
TRBV7-8	TRBJ1-1	NA	NA	TGTGCCAGCAGCTTACACCGGTTCCAGAACACTGAAGCTTTCTTT	CASSLHRFQNTEAFF
TRBV29-1	TRBJ1-1	NA	NA	TGCAGCGTTGGAGGGCCGCCAGAAGCTTTCTTT	CSVGGPPEAFF
TRBV5-1	TRBJ1-4	TRBD1	NA	TGCGCCAGCAGCTCCCACCCGGGGACAGCCGCAACTAATGAAAAACTGTTTTTT	CASSSHPGTAATNEKLFF
TRBV18	TRBJ1-1	NA	NA	TGTGCCAGCTCCCAAGGGAGGGACACTGAAGCTTTCTTT	CASSQGRDTEAFF
TRBV9	TRBJ1-2	TRBD1	NA	TGTGCCAGCAGCGTGCAGGGGGTCGGGGGCTACACCTTC	CASSVQGVGGYTF
TRBV2	TRBJ1-1	TRBD1	NA	TGTGCCAGCATCGAGAGGGGGACAGTGAACACTGAAGCTTTCTTT	CASIERGTVNTEAFF
TRBV11-2	TRBJ2-1	TRBD1	NA	TGTGCCAGCAGCTTGGTCGGGACAGCCTACAATGAGCAGTTCTTC	CASSLVGTAYNEQFF
TRBV5-1	TRBJ1-1	NA	NA	TGCGCCAGCAGCGTTCTCACAGGGACTGAAGCTTTCTTT	CASSVLTGTEAFF
TRBV10-3	TRBJ1-3	TRBD1	NA	TGTGCCATCACCGGGACAGGGGACGGTGGAAACACCATATATTTT	CAITGTGDGGNTIYF
TRBV12-5	TRBJ1-2	TRBD1	NA	TGTGCTAGTGGTTTCGGACAGGGCGGCGGCTACACCTTC	CASGFGQGGGYTF
TRBV7-2	TRBJ2-3	TRBD1	once	TGTGCCAGCAGCCGTCGACAGGGGGCGTCAGATACGCAGTATTTT	CASSRRQGASDTQYF
TRBV7-9	TRBJ1-2	TRBD1	once	TGTGCCAGCAGCATCGGGACAGGGGGAAGGAATGGCTACACCTTC	CASSIGTGGRNGYTF
TRBV9	TRBJ2-5	NA	NA	TGTGCCAGCAGCGCAAGTGGAGGGTCAGGTGGGGCGGGAACCCAGTACTTC	CASSASGGSGGAGTQYF
TRBV9	TRBJ2-7	TRBD2	NA	TGTGCCAGCAGCGGAGGGGAGGGTTACGAGCAGTACTTC	CASSGGEGYEQYF
TRBV27	TRBJ2-7	TRBD1	NA	TGTGCCAGCAGTTTATCCGGGACAGGGAACTACGAGCAGTACTTC	CASSLSGTGNYEQYF
TRBV2	TRBJ1-1	TRBD1	NA	TGTGCCAGCAGTGAAGCCGGACAGGGGCGAGCTTTCTTT	CASSEAGQGRAFF
TRBV6-1	TRBJ2-1	NA	once	TGTGCCAGCAGTCGGAGGGAAGGGACCTACAATGAGCAGTTCTTC	CASSRREGTYNEQFF
TRBV6-1	TRBJ1-2	TRBD1	NA	TGTGCCAGCAGTGACGCCTGGGGGACAGGGGTGGGTGGCTACACCTTC	CASSDAWGTGVGGYTF
TRBV19	TRBJ1-6	NA	NA	TGTGCCAGTTCTCAGGAACCCCTTCCTTCCTCCTATAATTCACCCCTCCACTTT	CASSQEPLPSSYNSPLHF
TRBV18	TRBJ2-7	NA	NA	TGTGCCAGCTCACCTGACAGCTCCTACGAGCAGTACTTC	CASSPDSSYEQYF
TRBV7-9	TRBJ2-7	NA	NA	TGTGCCAGCAGCCCCGGTGATGGGGGGGCGCTTGACGAGCAGTACTTC	CASSPGDGGALDEQYF
TRBV7-7	TRBJ2-5	TRBD2	NA	TGTGCTAGCAGCCCACTAGCGGGGGGCCAAGAGACCCAGTACTTC	CASSPLAGGQETQYF
TRBV11-2	TRBJ2-2	NA	NA	TGTGCCAGCAGCGACCTTACACAGGGATCTGGGGAGCTGTTTTTT	CASSDLTQGSGELFF
TRBV9	TRBJ2-1	TRBD1	NA	TGTGCCAGCAGCGTAGCTAGGACAGGCTCATACAATGAGCAGTTCTTC	CASSVARTGSYNEQFF
TRBV6-5	TRBJ2-7	NA	NA	TGTGCCAGCAGCCAGGGATCGTACGAGCAGTACTTC	CASSQGSYEQYF
TRBV7-9	TRBJ1-5	TRBD1	NA	TGTTCCAGCAGCTCCTCGACAGGGGGTAGCAATCAGCCCCAGCATTTT	CSSSSSTGGSNQPQHF
TRBV6-5	TRBJ1-4	NA	few	TGTGCCAGCACTGCATCAGGGGAAAAACTGTTTTTT	CASTASGEKLFF
TRBV19	TRBJ1-4	TRBD1	NA	TGTGCCAGTAGTCCGACCCTTACAGGGGGTCGTGAAAAACTGTTTTTT	CASSPTLTGGREKLFF
TRBV18	TRBJ1-6	NA	NA	TGTGCCAGCTCACCAAGGGAGTGGAGGGAGGCTTCACCCCTCCACTTT	CASSPREWREASPLHF
TRBV14	TRBJ2-2	TRBD2	NA	TGTGCCAGCAGCCTTAGCGGGGGAGCAACCGGGGAGCTGTTTTTT	CASSLSGGATGELFF
TRBV7-2	TRBJ2-7	NA	NA	TGTGCCAGCAGCTTAGGGCTCAGGGAGCAGTACTTC	CASSLGLREQYF
TRBV6-5	TRBJ1-1	TRBD1	NA	TGTGCCAGCAGTACGACAGGGAGGAACACTGAAGCTTTCTTT	CASSTTGRNTEAFF
TRBV19	TRBJ2-5	TRBD2	NA	TGTGCCAGCTCCGGGACTAGCGGGTTTCAAGAGACCCAGTACTTC	CASSGTSGFQETQYF
TRBV25-1	TRBJ2-5	TRBD1	NA	TGTGCCAGCAGTGAAGGGGGACAGGGGGAGACCCAGTACTTC	CASSEGGQGETQYF
TRBV6-1	TRBJ2-2	NA	NA	TGTGCCAGCGTTCGGGGTCCCGGGGAGCTGTTTTTT	CASVRGPGELFF
TRBV9	TRBJ1-5	TRBD1	NA	TGTGCCAGCAGCCCCGACAGGGGTAATCAGCCCCAGCATTTT	CASSPDRGNQPQHF
TRBV7-9	TRBJ1-3	NA	NA	TGTGCCAGCAGCCAGAGACAGATCTCTGGAAACACCATATATTTT	CASSQRQISGNTIYF
TRBV6-1	TRBJ2-5	TRBD2	NA	TGTGCCAGCAGTGGCGGGGGGACCCAGTACTTC	CASSGGGTQYF
TRBV5-6	TRBJ1-1	NA	NA	TGTGCCAGCAGCTCGTTTAGAGCTGACAGGCCGGGAGCTTTCTTT	CASSSFRADRPGAFF
TRBV7-2	TRBJ1-4	NA	NA	TGTGCCAGCAGCTTACTCGGGGGTCCAACTAATGAAAAACTGTTTTTT	CASSLLGGPTNEKLFF
TRBV7-2	TRBJ2-7	TRBD2	few	TGTGCCAGCAGACCCACTAGCGGCTCCTACGAGCAGTACTTC	CASRPTSGSYEQYF
TRBV9	TRBJ2-3	TRBD2	NA	TGTGCCAGCAGCGTAGAAGCGGGGGGGCCTGCAGATGCGCAGTATTTT	CASSVEAGGPADAQYF
TRBV6-1	TRBJ1-6	NA	NA	TGTGCCACCCGACAGAACCCTAATTCACCCCTCCACTTT	CATRQNPNSPLHF
TRBV9	TRBJ2-7	TRBD2	NA	TGTGCCAGCAGCGCTAGCGGGGGGGCCTCCTACGAGCAGTACTTC	CASSASGGASYEQYF
TRBV5-4	TRBJ2-7	NA	NA	TGTGCCAGCAGCTCGGACCTAAGCGGATACGAGCAGTACTTC	CASSSDLSGYEQYF
TRBV7-2	TRBJ2-5	TRBD2	NA	TGTGCCAGCAGCTTATGGATCGCGGGGGGGCTTCGGGAGACCCAGTACTTC	CASSLWIAGGLRETQYF
TRBV12-5	TRBJ1-1	NA	NA	TGTGCTAGTGGTTTCCACGGAGGTACAGTCCGAAACACTGAAGCTTTCTTT	CASGFHGGTVRNTEAFF
TRBV28	TRBJ2-1	TRBD2	NA	TGTGCCAGCATACCGGGACTAGCGGTGCTCAGCTCCTACAATGAGCAGTTCTTC	CASIPGLAVLSSYNEQFF
TRBV6-6	TRBJ1-1	TRBD1	NA	TGTGCCAGCAGTTTCGACAGGGCGAACACTGAAGCTTTCTTT	CASSFDRANTEAFF
TRBV14	TRBJ2-2	NA	once	TGTGCCAGCAGCCTGACTTTGAACACCGGGGAGCTGTTTTTT	CASSLTLNTGELFF
TRBV4-2	TRBJ2-5	TRBD2	NA	TGTGCCAGCAGCAACCGAGTCGGGGGGACGGGTGAGACCCAGTACTTC	CASSNRVGGTGETQYF
TRBV7-9	TRBJ2-3	TRBD1	NA	TGTGCCAGCAGCCCGACAGGGGAAAGAGATACGCAGTATTTT	CASSPTGERDTQYF
TRBV7-9	TRBJ2-7	TRBD2	few	TGTGCCAGCATGGTTGCGGGGGGACCCTACGAGCAGTACTTC	CASMVAGGPYEQYF
TRBV9	TRBJ2-1	NA	few	TGTGCCCTGCGCTTACGCAGGGTCCCCTACAATGAGCAGTTCTTC	CALRLRRVPYNEQFF